Following are 15 T cell receptor beta chains from one sample sequenced in a study of T cell repertoires in cytomegalovirus infection. TCRdb fed the reads into MiXCR, producing one record per CDR3 protein. The repertoire holds some 700,000 distinct CDR3 sequences, with 30% to 35% as singletons. These receptors' targets are unknown. This sample comprised cultured PBMCs, obtained from culture after CMV antigen stimulation. The source of these receptors is a human donor in good health (CMV status not recorded). Some clones in this sample may be carry-over from other donors' samples.

CDR3 nucleotides: TGCGCCAGCAGCCAAGACGCTATACTCGACTATGGCTACACCTTC. Protein product: CASSQDAILDYGYTF. The V gene is TRBV4-1, the J gene TRBJ1-2; D is undetermined. The V end lost 0 bases, the J end lost 3 bases, and 11 bases lay between the germline ends. Germline V CDR1 and CDR2: MGHRA, YSYEKL. The length of the CDR3 is 15 residues.

The chain uses TRBV12-3 or TRBV12-4 and TRBJ2-2; 7 nucleotides line up with TRBD1. V was pared by 6 bases and J by 4 bases, with 2 bases of the junction left unmatched. CDR3 length: 13 residues. CDR3 sequence (DNA): TGTGCCAGCAGAAACAGGGGCACCGGGGAGCTGTTTTTT. It yields the protein CASRNRGTGELFF.

Concerning this clonotype itself: An end of the junction differs from the germline gene, which may be a read error. The chain is built from TRBV20-1 and TRBJ1-2; TRBD1 might be the D (5 bases). The CDR3 runs 12 residues. Germline V CDR1 and CDR2: DFQATT, SNEGSKA (reference sequence). CDR3 sequence reads: CSARAGNSGYTF. CDR3 DNA: TGCAGTGCTAGGGCAGGGAACTCTGGCTACACCTTC.

The rearrangement links TRBV27 to TRBJ1-2, with D unresolved. The ends were cut back, 7 bases at V and 3 bases at J, with 12 bases in the middle. Germline V gene data show CDR1 as MNHEY and CDR2 as SMNVEV (reference sequence). The CDR3 is 13 residues long. The CDR3 loop is CASKFGPDYGYTF. The CDR3 coding sequence is TGTGCCAGCAAGTTCGGTCCTGACTATGGCTACACCTTC.

The V call is TRBV7-2, the J call TRBJ1-5; 7 bases align to TRBD1. V shed 3 bases and J 12 bases; nucleotides not matched to a gene: 8. Germline loops: CDR1 SGHTA, CDR2 FQGNSA. This CDR3 spans 13 amino acids. DNA of the CDR3: TGTGCCAGCAGCTTCGGGACAGTCAGACTCCAGCATTTT. This translates into CASSFGTVRLQHF.

The rearrangement uses TRBV7-2 and TRBJ2-7, with TRBD1 as a possible D gene (5 bases). Trimming pared 1 base from V and 5 bases from J, leaving 12 bases between. The CDR3 covers 14 residues. The germline V gene encodes CDR1 SGHTA and CDR2 FQGNSA. The CDR3: CASSLGQPLNEQYF. The CDR3 DNA reads as TGTGCCAGCAGCTTAGGACAGCCCCTCAACGAGCAGTACTTC.

This clonotype was counted ten times or more. This sequence joins TRBV7-2 and TRBJ2-2, with D unclear. V was cut by 0 bases and J by 3 bases, with 5 bases left in between. This CDR3 contains 14 residues. Per the germline V gene, CDR1 is SGHTA and CDR2 is FQGNSA. CDR3 sequence reads: CASSLALYTGELFF. The CDR3 DNA is TGTGCCAGCAGCTTAGCGCTTTACACCGGGGAGCTGTTTTTT.

There are a few counts of this clonotype. The chain couples TRBV7-8 to TRBJ1-3; a possible D gene is TRBD1 (5 bases). Per germline, CDR1 SGHVS and CDR2 FQNEAQ. V was shortened by 1 base and J by 2 bases, with 12 bases between the two germline ends. The CDR3 runs 16 residues. CDR3 DNA: TGTGCCAGCAGCTTAGTGTTGATGGGACCTGGAAACACCATATATTTT. Its protein is CASSLVLMGPGNTIYF.

The J gene is TRBJ1-1, the V gene TRBV12-5, with no clear D. The V and J ends lost 6 bases and 0 bases respectively, with 8 bases between them. The CDR3 has 13 residues. CDR1 is LGHNT, CDR2 FRNRAP, per germline. The chain's CDR3 is CASGPTVNTEAFF. The CDR3 DNA sequence: TGTGCTAGTGGACCCACAGTGAACACTGAAGCTTTCTTT. Full variable domain (missing parts from reference TRBV12-5 and TRBJ1-1): DARVTQTPRHKVTEMGQEVTMRCQPILGHNTVFWYRQTMMQGLELLAYFRNRAPLDDSGMPKDRFSAEMPDATLATLKIQPSEPRDSAVYFCASGPTVNTEAFFGQGTRLTVV.

Many counts were recorded for this clonotype. The gene calls are TRBV7-6 and TRBJ2-3, with TRBD2 matching over 7 bases. Germline CDR1 is SGHVS and CDR2 is FNYEAQ. The V and J ends lost 3 bases and 0 bases, in that order; junction bases with no gene match: 6. The CDR3 is 16 residues long. Here the CDR3 DNA reads TGTGCCAGCAGCTTTCGACGGGGGGAAAGCACAGATACGCAGTATTTT. This gives the protein CASSFRRGESTDTQYF.

This clonotype appeared a single time. Possible read error: a much larger clone is one base away. The rearrangement links TRBV4-1 to TRBJ1-1; D is undetermined. V was cut by 4 bases and J by 1 base, with 13 bases left in between. The CDR3 spans 15 residues. CDR1 MGHRA and CDR2 YSYEKL come from the germline V gene. The CDR3, as DNA: TGCGCCAGCAGCCTCTATGATGGCGGGAACACTGAAGCTTTCTTT. Its protein is CASSLYDGGNTEAFF.

The chain carries TRBV6-6 and TRBJ2-7; 8 bases fit TRBD2. Germline V CDR1 and CDR2: MNHNY, SVGAGI (reference sequence). J was trimmed by 7 bases and V by 5 bases; bases with no gene match: 4. The CDR3 is 12 amino acids. CDR3 bases: TGTGCCAGCAGTCAACTAGCGGAAGAGCAGTACTTC. Its translation is CASSQLAEEQYF.

This clonotype was counted ten times or more. The chain couples TRBV18 to TRBJ2-3; D is unresolved. CDR1 is KGHSH, CDR2 LQKENI, per germline. V dropped 8 bases and J dropped 2 bases, with 11 bases sitting between them. The CDR3 is 13 residues long. The CDR3 loop is CASSPGSTDTQYF. The CDR3 DNA is TGTGCCAGCAGCCCCGGGTCCACAGATACGCAGTATTTT.

This clonotype was counted between two and nine times. In DNA, the CDR3 is TGTGCCAGCAGGAGCCAAGGTTCAAACATTCAGTACTTC. This codes for CASRSQGSNIQYF. This chain uses TRBV5-4 with TRBJ2-4; D gene ambiguous. The germline V and J ends were trimmed by 5 bases and 6 bases, with 12 bases remaining between them. The CDR3 is 13 residues long. Germline V gene sequence: CDR1 SGHNT, CDR2 YYREEE (reference sequence).

This clonotype was counted a few times. V gene TRBV20-1 combines with J gene TRBJ2-1; perhaps TRBD1 as D (7 bases). Per the germline V gene, CDR1 is DFQATT and CDR2 is SNEGSKA (reference sequence). V dropped 6 bases and J dropped 2 bases, with 17 bases sitting between them. There are 15 residues in the CDR3. CDR3 protein: CSAMQGGLAYNEQFF. The CDR3 nucleotides read TGCAGTGCCATGCAGGGGGGACTTGCCTACAATGAGCAGTTCTTC.